This T cell receptor beta chain was profiled in a study of identical twins. Losses at the gene ends were 3 bases for V and 2 bases for J; bases not matched to a gene: 13. From germline, CDR1 is WSHSY and CDR2 SAAADI. The length of the CDR3 is 18 residues. General study points: Memory repertoires lacked the insertion deficit that abundant cord blood beta clonotypes showed. The study based its conclusions on cross-sectional statistical analysis and did not follow the same donors.

Regarding this clonotype: The target antigen is unknown.

TCRdb fed the 5' RACE reads into MiXCR, producing one record per CDR3 protein. The table shows over 250,000 distinct CDR3 sequences, with roughly 9.8% occurring only once. Healthy Caucasian donors formed the entire cohort. These data were also filed under a second study, of yellow fever vaccine responses in identical twins.

The chain uses TRBV10-2 and TRBJ1-1; 9 nucleotides match TRBD1. This sequence was found in a woman aged 18-30 years in good health. The specimen was CD8+ T cells sorted from blood. CDR3 sequence (DNA): TGCGCCAGCAGTGATACGACAGGGGGTTGGGACCCCAACACTGAAGCTTTCTTT. Translating it yields CASSDTTGGWDPNTEAFF.